A selection of T cell receptor beta chains follows, all from one sample in a study of breast tumors, draining lymph nodes, adjacent tissues. MiXCR was run by TCRdb on the multiplex PCR reads, yielding one entry per CDR3 protein. The table shows 200,000 to 250,000 distinct CDR3 sequences, with about a third occurring only once. Sequenced material: axillary lymph node tissue. These receptor sequences come from a female donor with breast cancer. Some clones in this sample may be carry-over from other donors' samples. CDR3s include the opening cysteine and the closing phenylalanine or tryptophan. The order of the fields is clone size, J gene, D gene, V gene, CDR3 DNA, CDR3 protein. D genes are given only for firm matches. Clone size, where shown, is once, few, many, or a class for clones that have expanded.

many TRBJ2-1 TRBD2 TRBV12-3/TRBV12-4 TGTGCCAGCAGACAGTGGACTAGCGGGAGATCGAATGAGCAGTTCTTC CASRQWTSGRSNEQFF
many TRBJ1-5 - TRBV12-3/TRBV12-4 TGTGCCAGCAGTTTGAGTCAGCCCCAGCATTTT CASSLSQPQHF
- TRBJ2-5 TRBD1 TRBV7-8 TGTGCCAGCAGACAGGGACAGGGCCAAGAGACCCAGTACTTC CASRQGQGQETQYF
many TRBJ1-3 - TRBV5-1 TGCGCCAGCAGCTTGTCGGGCGCCTCTGGAAACACCATATATTTT CASSLSGASGNTIYF
many TRBJ2-7 TRBD1 TRBV15 TGTGCCACCAGCAGACAGGGGGCAACCTACGAGCAGTACTTC CATSRQGATYEQYF
many TRBJ2-2 TRBD2 TRBV12-3/TRBV12-4 TGTGCCAGCACCACGGGGGGCACCGGGGAGCTGTTTTTT CASTTGGTGELFF
many TRBJ2-2 - TRBV11-3 TGTGCCAGCAGCTTCCTATCATCCGGGGAGCTGTTTTTT CASSFLSSGELFF
- TRBJ1-1 - TRBV7-2 TGTGCCAGCAGCTTAAAGGGCCCACCCACTGAAGCTTTCTTT CASSLKGPPTEAFF
many TRBJ1-5 - TRBV4-2 TGTGCCAGCAGCCAAGTTGTGCCCGGGACACATAGCAATCAGCCCCAGCATTTT CASSQVVPGTHSNQPQHF
few TRBJ2-1 TRBD2 TRBV6-2/TRBV6-3 TGTGCCAGCCTCCCAGCGGGGCGGAACAATGAGCAGTTCTTC CASLPAGRNNEQFF
many TRBJ2-5 TRBD2 TRBV20-1 TGCAGTGCTAGTGGCCGGGAGGGCCGGGGGGAGACCCAGTACTTC CSASGREGRGETQYF
- TRBJ2-7 - TRBV5-1 TGCGCCAGTAGCTTGGTTCAGACCCACGAGCAGTACTTC CASSLVQTHEQYF
many TRBJ2-1 TRBD1 TRBV20-1 TGCAGTGCTAGTAGAGGGACAGATAACAATGAGCAGTTCTTC CSASRGTDNNEQFF
many TRBJ2-7 TRBD2 TRBV12-3/TRBV12-4 TGTGCCAGCAGCTTGGCGGGAGGGGGCTACGAGCAGTACTTC CASSLAGGGYEQYF
many TRBJ2-7 - TRBV3-1 TGTGCCAGCAGCCAGTGGGTGTCTTCCTACGAGCAGTACTTC CASSQWVSSYEQYF
- TRBJ2-1 - TRBV6-2/TRBV6-3 TGTGCCAGCAGTGGGCTAAGTTGGAGGGAGTATGAGCAGTTCTTC CASSGLSWREYEQFF
- TRBJ2-7 - TRBV2 TGTGCCAGCGCCGGGCTCCGGAGGGACGAGCAGTACTTC CASAGLRRDEQYF
many TRBJ2-2 - TRBV11-3 TGTGCCAGCAGCTTAGCCGGTGACACCGGGGAGCTGTTTTTT CASSLAGDTGELFF
- TRBJ2-7 TRBD2 TRBV9 TGTGCCAGCAGCGTAGTGCCTAGCGGGAGCTCCTACGAGCAGTACTTC CASSVVPSGSSYEQYF
many TRBJ1-5 - TRBV2 TGTGCCAGCAGAGGATCGGGGGCAGGATATAGCAATCAGCCCCAGCATTTT CASRGSGAGYSNQPQHF
many TRBJ2-2 - TRBV24-1 TGTGCCACCAGAGAGCGGAGTGCCGGGGAGCTGTTTTTT CATRERSAGELFF
many TRBJ1-2 - TRBV6-6 TGTGCCAGCAGTTACTCAAGCAGGGGTGGCTACACCTTC CASSYSSRGGYTF
many TRBJ1-2 - TRBV19 TGTGCCAGTAGTCCACCTGGGACGTCCGCAAGTGGCGGCTACACCTTC CASSPPGTSASGGYTF
many TRBJ2-1 TRBD1 TRBV5-1 TGCGCCAGCAGCTTCGGACAGGAGGAGCAGTTCTTC CASSFGQEEQFF
once TRBJ2-3 - TRBV6-5 TGTGCCAGCAGCCGAAGGACCACTTTGGACACAGATACGCAGTATTTT CASSRRTTLDTDTQYF